This TCR beta chain was identified in a study of T-cell memory formation after mild COVID-19. Looking at the study overall: Among the donors, TCR clusters were largely specific to each donor.

The length of the CDR3 is 13 residues. Germline lookup yields CDR1 SEHNR and CDR2 FQNEAQ (reference sequence). Trimming removed 3 bases at V and 7 bases at J, with 12 bases between. Study results and caveats: Some SARS-CoV-2-responding clones were already detected in memory before infection. Contracting CD4+ clones were located mainly in CM and EM, and CD8+ clones in EMRA.

After 5'RACE with constant-segment primers, TCR alpha and TCR beta cDNA libraries carrying sample barcodes and UMIs were obtained. TCRdb ran MiXCR on the 5' RACE reads and lists one entry per CDR3 protein. The repertoire holds hundreds of thousands of distinct CDR3 sequences, 28% seen once, with approximately 15% in the top ten. This clonotype was found a few times. Its matching antigen is unknown. The source of this sequence is an adult woman who had mild COVID-19 (a few samples of this study predate the infection). Cell type and time point are not known. Material: PBMCs or a T cell subset sorted from them (not recorded which). This sequence joins TRBV7-9 and TRBJ1-2; unclear D gene. The CDR3 here is CASSFDVGGGYTF. The CDR3 DNA follows: TGTGCCAGCAGCTTCGATGTGGGCGGTGGCTACACCTTC.